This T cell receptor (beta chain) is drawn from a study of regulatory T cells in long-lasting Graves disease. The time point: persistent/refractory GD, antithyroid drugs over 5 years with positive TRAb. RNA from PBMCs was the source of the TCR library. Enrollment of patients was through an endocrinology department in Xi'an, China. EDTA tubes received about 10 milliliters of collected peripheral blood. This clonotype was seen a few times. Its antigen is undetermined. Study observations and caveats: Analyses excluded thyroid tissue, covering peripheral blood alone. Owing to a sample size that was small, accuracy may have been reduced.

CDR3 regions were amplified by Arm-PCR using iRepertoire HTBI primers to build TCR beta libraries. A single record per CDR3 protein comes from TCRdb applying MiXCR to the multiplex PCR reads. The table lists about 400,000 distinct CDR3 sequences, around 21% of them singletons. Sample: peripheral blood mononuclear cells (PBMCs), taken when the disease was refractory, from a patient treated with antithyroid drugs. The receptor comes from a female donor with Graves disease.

CDR3 nucleotides: TGTGCCAGCAGTTTAGGCGCTGAGCAGTTCTTC. Protein sequence: CASSLGAEQFF. This chain links TRBV6-2 or TRBV6-3 with TRBJ2-1; D ambiguous. Germline V gene data show CDR1 as MNHEY and CDR2 as SVGEGT. The CDR3 runs 11 residues. V lost 4 bases and J 9 bases, leaving 7 bases between the germline ends.